This T cell receptor beta chain is drawn from a study of blood T cell repertoires in COVID-19 (dated by TCRdb to 2019 to 2021). With regard to the full study: Collaborator samples came from the United States, Italy and Spain and covered acute and convalescent phases of COVID-19. The prospective study material was composed of cDNA or gDNA derived from T cells, B-cell-depleted T cells, or PBMCs. Samples came from the ongoing ImmuneRACE study (first 160 participants) plus 1,254 subjects from 6 global collaborators. A freely available public database, intended as a resource for researchers studying the immune response to SARS-CoV-2, is where the repertoires were released. HLA class I and class II types, where available, came from metadata supplied by the sample provider rather than from assay-based typing. Deeply sampled blood TCRbeta repertoires from subjects exposed to, actively infected with, or recovered from COVID-19 were included in the dataset. Nearly every sample came with metadata listing a de-identified subject ID, COVID-19 status, age in years and sex.

The junction carries 15 bases between V and J, which are trimmed by 2 bases and 3 bases respectively. CDR1 SGHRS and CDR2 YFSETQ are derived from the germline V gene. The CDR3 measures 15 amino acids from cysteine to phenylalanine. Only the CDR3 portion is preserved as DNA: 45 bases, with reading frame beginning at the first base. TCRbeta CDR3 regions were amplified from genomic DNA by means of the immunoSEQ Assay, a bias-controlled multiplex PCR. As for the original processing: The number of nucleated cells in each sample was estimated by amplification of reference gene primers within the assay. To quantify the absolute abundance of each unique TCRbeta CDR3 rearrangement, sequence reads were collapsed and filtered. For each sample, productive Simpson clonality was calculated as the square root of Simpson's diversity index over productive rearrangements. The source is immuneACCESS, and TCRdb retained only in-frame sequences with V and J called. Part of the clones is not carried over; for the studies checked, unresolved V genes explain less than half of this, and the remainder is unexplained. The DNA was the basis for D and trimming; V, J and clone size are from that table. Within this sample are tens of thousands of clones, with 88% of them counted one time only. The top ten clonotypes cover around 10% of the sample.

The collaborating institutions used their own protocols to collect whole blood in K2EDTA tubes. For TCRbeta analysis, collaborator samples were shipped as frozen whole blood, as isolated PBMCs, or as DNA extracted from either sample type. With respect to this clone: This receptor's antigen is unknown. Base qualities are not at hand, and no much larger clone is one base apart.

The investigation overall reported the following: How much clinical and demographic metadata was included differed by source and by participant, and the metadata was provided uncurated.

Sequencing used peripheral blood. This TCR was recovered from a man at least 80 years old with acute or convalescent COVID-19. The chain employs TRBV5-1 and TRBJ2-7, and TRBD1 may be the D gene, going by 6 matching bases. The DNA is as follows: TGCGCCAGCAGCTTACAGGGTGCGGTTTACTACGAGCAGTACTTC. Translated, it gives CASSLQGAVYYEQYF. Beyond the CDR3, the reference TRBV5-1 and TRBJ2-7 genes provide the residues; the full variable domain reads: KAGVTQTPRYLIKTRGQQVTLSCSPISGHRSVSWYQQTPGQGLQFLFEYFSETQRNKGNFPGRFSGRQFSNSRSEMNVSTLELGDSALYLCASSLQGAVYYEQYFGPGTRLTVT.